The 17 T cell receptor beta chains reported below all come from one sample, sequenced in a study of T-cell reconstitution after alpha-beta-depleted transplantation in children. Unique molecular identifiers were used to barcode this TCRbeta library. TCRdb reanalysed the PCR reads using MiXCR and keeps one entry per CDR3 protein. The sample records hundreds of thousands of distinct CDR3 sequences, around 25% being singletons. The source was PBMCs, mostly from graft donor cells, collected 360 days after TCRalphabeta/CD19-depleted stem cell transplant. Receptor source: a female patient between 2 and 10 years old who had a stem cell transplant for congenital amegakaryocytic thrombocytopenia, so the T cells may come from the graft donor.

The V gene is TRBV30, the J gene TRBJ1-4, with 8 bases lining up with TRBD1. The trim removed 4 bases at V and 4 bases at J, leaving 11 bases unmatched. This CDR3 has 16 residues. Germline CDR1 GTSNPN, CDR2 SVGIG (reference sequence). CDR3 in DNA: TGTGCCTGGATGCCTGGCGCCAGGGGGCTTAATGAAAAACTGTTTTTT. Translation gives CAWMPGARGLNEKLFF.

This clonotype was seen only once. Here the CDR3 DNA reads TGCAGTGCTACGGACGGACCATCGAACACTGAAGCTTTCTTT. It specifies CSATDGPSNTEAFF. V is TRBV20-1 and J is TRBJ1-1, with unresolved D. V was pared by 4 bases and J by 1 base, with 13 bases between. In germline, CDR1 is DFQATT, CDR2 SNEGSKA (reference sequence). The CDR3 length is 14 residues.

This clonotype came up a few times. The chain is built from TRBV28 and TRBJ1-5, with 8 bases aligning to TRBD1. Germline lookup yields CDR1 MDHEN and CDR2 SYDVKM. The CDR3 spans 20 residues. J gave up 0 bases and V 3 bases, and 16 bases lay outside the gene matches. CDR3 sequence reads: CASSFPSPLDRADSNQPQHF. Here the CDR3 DNA reads TGTGCCAGCAGTTTCCCGAGTCCCCTGGACAGGGCTGATAGCAATCAGCCCCAGCATTTT.

This clonotype was seen a handful of times. This chain uses TRBV4-1 with TRBJ2-3, with a tentative D call TRBD1 (7 bases). V was shortened by 1 base and J by 3 bases, with 14 bases between the two germline ends. Germline CDR1 MGHRA, CDR2 YSYEKL. This CDR3 comprises 16 residues. In DNA, the CDR3 is TGCGCCAGCAGCCAAGCCCAGGGGGGCCTGACAGATACGCAGTATTTT. This sequence encodes CASSQAQGGLTDTQYF.

This clonotype was observed a handful of times. The chain couples TRBV4-2 to TRBJ2-7; no reliable D call. The germline V gene encodes CDR1 LGHNA and CDR2 YNFKEQ. The germline V and J ends were trimmed by 1 base and 4 bases, with 8 bases remaining between them. The CDR3 is made up of 13 amino acids. The DNA for the CDR3 is TGTGCCAGCAGCCAAGTCTCCGAGTACGAGCAGTACTTC. Translating gives CASSQVSEYEQYF.

The V gene is TRBV4-2, the J gene TRBJ2-3; tentative D call: TRBD1 (6 bases). Germline CDR1 LGHNA, CDR2 YNFKEQ. V was pared by 3 bases and J by 4 bases, with 14 bases between. CDR3 length: 15 amino acids. CDR3 in DNA: TGTGCCAGCAGCCAGGGGCAGGGGATCGCAGATACGCAGTATTTT. Its translation: CASSQGQGIADTQYF.

This clonotype was recorded at least ten times. CDR3 in DNA: TGCGCCAGCAGCCAAGATCGGATAGGATCAGGAAACACCATATATTTT. Residues: CASSQDRIGSGNTIYF. The chain employs TRBV4-3 and TRBJ1-3; D remains ambiguous. CDR1 and CDR2 (germline): LGHNA, YSLEER. Trimming pared 0 bases from V and 4 bases from J, leaving 13 bases between. The CDR3 has 16 residues.

This clonotype came up many times. This chain joins TRBV28 and TRBJ2-5, with D perhaps matching TRBD1 (6 bases). V was shortened by 7 bases and J by 5 bases, with 11 bases between the two germline ends. Germline CDR1 MDHEN, CDR2 SYDVKM. This CDR3 has 12 residues. The CDR3 is CASTPQGETQYF. CDR3 nucleotide sequence: TGTGCCAGCACCCCCCAGGGGGAGACCCAGTACTTC. The variable domain in full, completed from reference TRBV28 and TRBJ2-5, reads DVKVTQSSRYLVKRTGEKVFLECVQDMDHENMFWYRQDPGLGLRLIYFSYDVKMKEKGDIPEGYSVSREKKERFSLILESASTNQTSMYLCASTPQGETQYFGPGTRLLVL.

The J gene is TRBJ2-5, the V gene TRBV27; 9 bases are a match to TRBD1. The V segment lost 5 bases and the J segment 7 bases; nucleotides outside the gene matches: 14. Looked up from germline, CDR1 is MNHEY and CDR2 is SMNVEV (reference sequence). The CDR3 totals 16 residues. CDR3 residues: CASSAGTGTARGTQYF. In DNA, the CDR3 is TGTGCCAGCAGTGCCGGGACAGGGACCGCGCGTGGGACCCAGTACTTC.

The V call is TRBV4-2, the J call TRBJ2-3; 7 nucleotides match TRBD2. From germline, CDR1 is LGHNA and CDR2 YNFKEQ. Trimming removed 0 bases from V and 2 bases from J; junction bases left unmatched: 8. The CDR3 spans 17 residues. The CDR3: CASSQDRRAGPTDTQYF. The CDR3 coding sequence is TGTGCCAGCAGCCAAGATCGTCGAGCGGGACCCACAGATACGCAGTATTTT.

This clonotype was observed a few times. The chain combines TRBV5-1 with TRBJ2-3; weak D call: TRBD2 (6 bases). This CDR3 is 16 amino acids long. From germline, CDR1 is SGHRS and CDR2 YFSETQ. V gave up 0 bases and J gave up 2 bases, with 13 bases separating them. CDR3 sequence (DNA): TGCGCCAGCAGCTTGGATTGGCGGGATCTCACAGATACGCAGTATTTT. It is translated as CASSLDWRDLTDTQYF.

This clonotype occurred a few times. The chain joins TRBV3-1 to TRBJ2-1; the D gene is possibly TRBD2 (5 bases). The CDR3 length is 13 residues. Germline CDR1 and CDR2: LGHDT and YNNKEL (reference sequence). With 2 bases removed from V and 12 bases from J, the gap between germline ends came to 14 bases. The CDR3 sequence is CASSQSSETRQFF. Written as DNA, the CDR3 is TGTGCCAGCAGCCAAAGTAGCGAAACGAGGCAGTTCTTC.

V gene TRBV30 combines with J gene TRBJ2-1; 9 bases align to TRBD1. This CDR3 has 15 residues. Germline V lookup: CDR1 GTSNPN, CDR2 SVGIG (reference sequence). With 3 bases clipped from V and 6 bases from J, the junction kept 9 bases outside the gene matches. CDR3 region: CAWSRRQGVGNEQFF. CDR3 in DNA: TGTGCCTGGAGCAGAAGACAGGGGGTTGGCAATGAGCAGTTCTTC.

The sample holds many counts of this clonotype. The chain joins TRBV4-1 to TRBJ2-1; 8 bases agree with TRBD1. The CDR3 has 17 residues. Germline lookup yields CDR1 MGHRA and CDR2 YSYEKL. V dropped 1 base and J dropped 5; count of bases not matched to a gene: 10. Here the CDR3 DNA reads TGCGCCAGCAGCCAAGGCAGGGGGCCAGGTGGCCACAATGAGCAGTTCTTC. Translated: CASSQGRGPGGHNEQFF.

This clonotype showed up just once. The chain recombines TRBV3-1 with TRBJ2-5; 8 bases fit TRBD2. The CDR3 is made up of 15 amino acids. CDR1 is LGHDT and CDR2 is YNNKEL in the germline V gene (reference sequence). V dropped 3 bases and J dropped 6; count of bases not matched to a gene: 9. The CDR3 reads CASSQVTSAIKTQYF. The CDR3, as DNA: TGTGCCAGCAGCCAGGTGACTAGCGCCATTAAGACCCAGTACTTC.

The chain carries TRBV5-1 and TRBJ1-2, with TRBD1 identical over 12 bases. V trimming: 7 bases; J trimming: 7 bases; junction bases outside the gene matches: 14. Germline V gives CDR1 SGHRS, CDR2 YFSETQ. The CDR3 has 16 amino acids. CDR3 DNA: TGCGCCAGCGGATCTAATCCGGGACAGGGGGCAGGTGGCTACACCTTC. It yields the protein CASGSNPGQGAGGYTF.

This clonotype was counted between two and nine times. The rearrangement uses TRBV5-1 and TRBJ2-7; 10 bases are a match to TRBD1. V lost 1 base to trimming and J lost 4 bases; unmatched junction nucleotides: 11. CDR1 and CDR2 (germline): SGHRS, YFSETQ. The CDR3 contains 17 residues. The CDR3 DNA reads TGCGCCAGCAGCTTGCTCCAGGGACAGGGGCTGCGGTACGAGCAGTACTTC. Amino acids: CASSLLQGQGLRYEQYF.